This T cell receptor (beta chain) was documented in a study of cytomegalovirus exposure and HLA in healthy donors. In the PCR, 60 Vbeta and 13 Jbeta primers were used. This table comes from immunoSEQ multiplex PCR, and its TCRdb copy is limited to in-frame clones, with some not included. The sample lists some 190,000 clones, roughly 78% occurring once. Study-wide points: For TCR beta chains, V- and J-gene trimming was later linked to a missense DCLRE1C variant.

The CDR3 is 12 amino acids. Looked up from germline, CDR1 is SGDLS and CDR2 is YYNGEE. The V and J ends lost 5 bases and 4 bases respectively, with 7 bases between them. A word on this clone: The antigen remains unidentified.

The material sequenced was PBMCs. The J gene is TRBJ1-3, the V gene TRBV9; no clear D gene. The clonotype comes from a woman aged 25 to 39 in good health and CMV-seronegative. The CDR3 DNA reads TGTGCCAGCAGTTTACAGGGAAACACCATATATTTT. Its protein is CASSLQGNTIYF.